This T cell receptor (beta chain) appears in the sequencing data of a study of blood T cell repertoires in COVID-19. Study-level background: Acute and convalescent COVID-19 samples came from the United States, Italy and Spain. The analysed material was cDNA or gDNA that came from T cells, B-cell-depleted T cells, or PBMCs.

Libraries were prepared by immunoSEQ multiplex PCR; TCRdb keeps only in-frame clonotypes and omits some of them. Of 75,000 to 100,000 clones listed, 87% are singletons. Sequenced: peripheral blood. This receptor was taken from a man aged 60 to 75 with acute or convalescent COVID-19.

The CDR3 is CASSPWGGTDTEAFF. In DNA form, the CDR3 reads TGCGCCAGCAGCCCCTGGGGGGGAACGGACACTGAAGCTTTCTTT. The chain employs TRBV5-1 and TRBJ1-1; maybe TRBD1 (5 bases). Germline-derived CDR1 and CDR2 are SGHRS and YFSETQ. The CDR3 spans 15 residues. V lost 4 bases, J lost 3 bases, and 16 bases lay in between.